A selection of T cell receptor beta chains follows, all from one sample in a study of OX40 agonist ivuxolimab in advanced cancers. TCRdb keeps only in-frame clones here, not all; method: immunoSEQ multiplex PCR. The table includes roughly 83,000 clones, approximately 84% detected once. This specimen was CD4+ or CD8+ T cells sorted from blood, taken in a trial of the OX40 agonist ivuxolimab. The receptors were gathered from an adult with an advanced solid tumor such as melanoma, head and neck, liver or kidney cancer. The CDR3 runs from the conserved cysteine through the conserved F or W. Fields, in order: clone size, J gene, V gene, D gene, CDR3 protein, CDR3 DNA. A D gene is named only where the DNA matches it firmly. Clone size, where shown, is once, few, many, or a class for clones that have expanded.

once TRBJ2-2 TRBV11-3 TRBD1 CASSFPDRGRNTGELFF TGTGCCAGCAGCTTTCCCGACAGGGGTCGGAACACCGGGGAGCTGTTTTTT
- TRBJ2-5 TRBV19 TRBD2 CASSGLTSGSPRETQYF TGTGCCAGTAGTGGGTTGACTAGCGGGAGTCCTAGGGAGACCCAGTACTTC
- TRBJ2-7 TRBV27 - CASSSVGSLFKQYF TGTGCCAGCTCAAGTGTGGGCAGCCTCTTCAAGCAGTACTTC
- TRBJ2-3 TRBV30 - CAWSPTVNTQYF TGTGCCTGGAGTCCGACCGTAAATACGCAGTATTTT
- TRBJ2-3 TRBV5-1 - CASSLAALRSTDTQYF TGCGCCAGCAGCTTGGCCGCCTTACGATCGACAGATACGCAGTATTTT
- TRBJ1-2 TRBV19 - CASSIGTSGYGYTF TGTGCCAGTAGTATAGGGACCAGCGGCTATGGCTACACCTTC
once TRBJ2-5 TRBV7-2 - CASSFWRQETQYF TGTGCCAGCAGCTTTTGGCGGCAAGAGACCCAGTACTTC
- TRBJ1-4 TRBV4-2 TRBD1 CASSPSTGGGNYYEKLFF TGTGCCAGCAGCCCCTCAACAGGGGGCGGAAATTATTATGAAAAACTGTTTTTT
- TRBJ2-7 TRBV19 - CASSIGTPTYEQYF TGTGCCAGTAGTATAGGGACACCTACCTACGAGCAGTACTTC
few TRBJ1-4 TRBV28 - CASKALGEKLFF TGTGCCAGCAAAGCATTAGGTGAAAAACTGTTTTTT
- TRBJ1-1 TRBV5-1 - CASSFQGRDTEAFF TGCGCCAGCAGCTTCCAGGGCCGGGACACTGAAGCTTTCTTT
- TRBJ2-1 TRBV6-5 - CASSYSSRGINNEQFF TGTGCCAGCAGTTACTCGTCCCGGGGGATTAACAATGAGCAGTTCTTC
- TRBJ2-3 TRBV7-8 TRBD2 CASSLLLAGTSTDTQYF TGTGCCAGCAGCTTGCTCTTAGCGGGAACTAGCACAGATACGCAGTATTTT
- TRBJ1-2 TRBV27 - CASSLRRDYGYTF TGTGCCAGCAGTCTCCGGAGGGACTATGGCTACACTTTC
- TRBJ2-7 TRBV5-5 - CASSVGTSSGDEQYF TGTGCCAGCAGCGTTGGGACATCTTCGGGGGACGAGCAGTACTTC
few TRBJ1-1 TRBV11-2 - CASSERIRPTAFF TGTGCCAGCAGCGAGAGGATCCGGCCAACAGCTTTCTTT
- TRBJ1-1 TRBV5-6 TRBD1 CASSLDYAGGPEAFF TGTGCCAGCAGCTTGGATTACGCAGGGGGCCCTGAAGCTTTCTTT